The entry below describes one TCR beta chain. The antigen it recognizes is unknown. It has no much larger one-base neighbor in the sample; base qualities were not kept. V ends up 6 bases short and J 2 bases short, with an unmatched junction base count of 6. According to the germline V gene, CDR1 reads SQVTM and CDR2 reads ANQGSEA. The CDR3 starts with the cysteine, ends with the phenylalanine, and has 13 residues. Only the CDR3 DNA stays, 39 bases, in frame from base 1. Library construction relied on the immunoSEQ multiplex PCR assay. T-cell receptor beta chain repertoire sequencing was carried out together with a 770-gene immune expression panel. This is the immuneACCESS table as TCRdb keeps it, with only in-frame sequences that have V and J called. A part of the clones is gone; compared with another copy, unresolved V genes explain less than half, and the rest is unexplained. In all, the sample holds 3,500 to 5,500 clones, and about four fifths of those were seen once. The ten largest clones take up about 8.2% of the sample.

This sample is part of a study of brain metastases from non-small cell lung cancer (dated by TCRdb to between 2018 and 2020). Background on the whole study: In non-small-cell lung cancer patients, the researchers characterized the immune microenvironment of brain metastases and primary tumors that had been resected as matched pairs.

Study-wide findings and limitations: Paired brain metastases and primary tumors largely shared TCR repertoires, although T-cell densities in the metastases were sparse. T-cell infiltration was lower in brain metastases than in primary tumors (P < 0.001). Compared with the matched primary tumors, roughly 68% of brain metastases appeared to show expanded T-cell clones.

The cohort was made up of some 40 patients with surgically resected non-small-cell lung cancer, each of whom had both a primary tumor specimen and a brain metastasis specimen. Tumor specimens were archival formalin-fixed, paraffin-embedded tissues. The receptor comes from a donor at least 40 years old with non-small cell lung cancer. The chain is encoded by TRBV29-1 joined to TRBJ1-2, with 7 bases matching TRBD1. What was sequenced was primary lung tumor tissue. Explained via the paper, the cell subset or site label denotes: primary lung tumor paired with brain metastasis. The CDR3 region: CSVVQGSNYGYTF. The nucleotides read TGCAGCGTCGTACAGGGGTCGAACTATGGCTACACCTTC.